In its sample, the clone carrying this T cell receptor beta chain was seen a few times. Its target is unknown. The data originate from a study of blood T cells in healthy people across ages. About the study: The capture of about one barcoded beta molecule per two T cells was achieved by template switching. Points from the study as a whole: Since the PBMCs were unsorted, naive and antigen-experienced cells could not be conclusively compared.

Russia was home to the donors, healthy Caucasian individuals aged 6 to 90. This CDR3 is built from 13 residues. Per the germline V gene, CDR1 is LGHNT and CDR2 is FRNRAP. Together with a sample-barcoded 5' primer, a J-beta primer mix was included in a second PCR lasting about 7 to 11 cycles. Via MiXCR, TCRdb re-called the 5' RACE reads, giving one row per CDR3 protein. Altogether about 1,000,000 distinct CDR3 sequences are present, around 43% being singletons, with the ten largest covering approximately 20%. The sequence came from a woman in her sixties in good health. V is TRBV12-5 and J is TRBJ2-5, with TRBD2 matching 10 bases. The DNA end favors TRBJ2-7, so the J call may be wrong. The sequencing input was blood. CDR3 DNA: TGTGCTAGTGGTTTGACTAGCGGGGCCGAGCAGTACTTC. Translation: CASGLTSGAEQYF.